A single sample is the source of the 11 T cell receptor beta chains below, sequenced in a study of human T cells and chemical hapten exposure. TCRdb processed the 5' RACE reads anew with MiXCR; each CDR3 protein has one entry. The profile shows approximately 150,000 distinct CDR3 sequences, around 4% of them singletons. The starting material, unfractionated whole blood, was used for total RNA extraction. Source of these receptors: a female donor in good health.

This clonotype was seen ten or more times. The chain couples TRBV6-5 to TRBJ2-1, with D perhaps matching TRBD1 (5 bases). Trimming left V 6 bases short and J 0 bases short, with 21 bases between. The CDR3 is made up of 18 amino acids. Germline values: CDR1 MNHEY, CDR2 SVGAGI. The chain's CDR3 is CASRPKGAPRSSYNEQFF. The CDR3 coding sequence is TGTGCCAGCAGACCCAAAGGGGCCCCCAGGAGCTCCTACAATGAGCAGTTCTTC.

This clonotype appeared many times. The rearrangement links TRBV20-1 to TRBJ2-3, with TRBD2 matching over 9 bases. The CDR3 has 16 amino acids. Trimming cost V 6 bases and J 5 bases; bases outside gene matches: 15. Germline V gene data show CDR1 as DFQATT and CDR2 as SNEGSKA (reference sequence). This chain's CDR3 is CSARLLGGGVIDTQYF. In DNA form, the CDR3 reads TGCAGTGCGCGCCTCCTTGGCGGGGGGGTCATAGATACGCAGTATTTT.

This clonotype occurred a few times. This may be a read error, as it is one base from a much larger clone. The rearrangement links TRBV12-5 to TRBJ2-2, with 7 bases aligning to TRBD1. Germline V gene sequence: CDR1 LGHNT, CDR2 FRNRAP. The CDR3 runs to 13 residues. V lost 6 bases, J lost 11 bases, and 9 bases stayed unmatched. The CDR3 protein is CASGVTGSEELFF. The CDR3 DNA reads as TGTGCTAGTGGGGTGACAGGGTCCGAAGAGCTGTTTTTT. Based on the CDR3 plus reference TRBV12-5 and TRBJ2-2, the full variable domain is DARVTQTPRHKVTEMGQEVTMRCQPILGHNTVFWYRQTMMQGLELLAYFRNRAPLDDSGMPKDRFSAEMPDATLATLKIQPSEPRDSAVYFCASGVTGSEELFFGEGSRLTVL.

This clonotype came up many times. The rearrangement links TRBV19 to TRBJ2-1, with 11 bases fitting TRBD1. This CDR3 is 18 amino acids long. Per the germline V gene, CDR1 is LNHDA and CDR2 is SQIVND (reference sequence). V lost 3 bases, J lost 14 bases, and 21 bases stayed unmatched. CDR3 coding DNA: TGTGCCAGTAGTATGGGGACAGGGGGTGGCTTGAGCGGGGGGTCTAAGTTCTTC. Encoded protein: CASSMGTGGGLSGGSKFF.

In this sample, this clonotype turned up many times. The chain joins TRBV6-5 to TRBJ2-2, with 8 bases lining up with TRBD1. CDR1 is MNHEY and CDR2 is SVGAGI in the germline V gene. The J segment lost 6 bases and the V segment lost 6 bases, leaving 12 bases of the junction unmatched. CDR3 length equals 16 residues. The CDR3 protein is CASRKKDRVYAGELFF. The CDR3 nucleotides read TGTGCCAGCAGGAAAAAGGACAGGGTTTATGCCGGGGAGCTGTTTTTT.

At least ten counts were recorded for this clonotype. V usage is TRBV7-8 and J usage is TRBJ1-5; tentative D call: TRBD1 (6 bases). Trimming stripped 4 bases from V and 7 bases from J, with 8 bases between. Looked up from germline, CDR1 is SGHVS and CDR2 is FQNEAQ. This CDR3 has 12 residues. The CDR3 is CASSSQGQPQHF. CDR3 DNA: TGTGCCAGCAGCTCCCAGGGGCAGCCCCAGCATTTT.

This clonotype has a count of ten or more. The gene calls are TRBV5-1 and TRBJ2-1, with TRBD2 identical over 9 bases. The CDR3 length is 15 residues. V lost 1 base to trimming and J lost 8 bases; unmatched junction nucleotides: 7. CDR1 is SGHRS and CDR2 is YFSETQ in the germline V gene. The CDR3 sequence is CASSLRLAGKDEQFF. The CDR3 nucleotides are TGCGCCAGCAGCTTGAGGCTAGCGGGAAAAGATGAGCAGTTCTTC.

A word on this clonotype: Since a much larger clone is just one base distant, this may be a read error. The chain joins TRBV12-3 or TRBV12-4 to TRBJ1-1; D is ambiguous. The V end was cut by 2 bases, the J end by 7 bases, with 14 bases between. The CDR3 loop spans 14 amino acids. As DNA, the CDR3 is TGTGCCAGCAGTTTATCAATAGGGAGGAGTGAAGCTTTCTTT. Translating gives CASSLSIGRSEAFF.

This clonotype was observed at least ten times. The gene calls are TRBV12-3 or TRBV12-4 and TRBJ1-5; no definite D call. The length of the CDR3 is 12 residues. Trimming cost V 0 bases and J 11 bases, with 8 bases left between them. CDR3 protein: CASSLAWQTQHF. DNA for the CDR3: TGTGCCAGCAGTTTAGCATGGCAGACCCAGCATTTT.

This clonotype was picked up many times. This chain links TRBV7-2 with TRBJ2-7, with 9 positions matching TRBD1. V dropped 3 bases and J dropped 2; count of bases not matched to a gene: 11. Germline V CDR1 and CDR2: SGHTA, FQGNSA. CDR3 length: 17 amino acids. CDR3 DNA: TGTGCCAGCAGCTTCTACACAGGGGGCGGGGGAGCCTACGAGCAGTACTTC. Its protein product is CASSFYTGGGGAYEQYF.

This clonotype has a count of ten or more. The genes are TRBV28 and TRBJ1-5; no firm D call. The CDR3 runs to 15 residues. V lost 6 bases, J lost 2 bases, and 14 bases lay in between. Germline V gene data show CDR1 as MDHEN and CDR2 as SYDVKM. CDR3 DNA: TGTGCCAGCAGACCACCACGCTCGGGCAATCAGCCCCAGCATTTT. This codes for CASRPPRSGNQPQHF.